The present entry profiles one T cell receptor beta chain with its context. Libraries were prepared by immunoSEQ multiplex PCR; TCRdb keeps only in-frame clonotypes and omits some of them. The repertoire has 62,000 or so clones, roughly 88% of them found once; the top ten carry about 5%. The sample comes from a study of blood T cell repertoires in COVID-19. From germline, CDR1 is LNHDA and CDR2 SQIVND (reference sequence). The CDR3 sequence is 14 residues long. With 7 bases removed from V and 1 base from J, the gap between germline ends came to 11 bases. Sequencing was performed on peripheral blood. The receptor was isolated from a human donor in a cohort sampled during active COVID-19. This chain connects TRBV19 to TRBJ2-1, with D possibly matching TRBD2 (6 bases). CDR3 sequence: CASTPGLSYNEQFF. CDR3 DNA sequence: TGTGCCAGTACGCCGGGACTTTCCTACAATGAGCAGTTCTTC. Supplemented by reference TRBV19 and TRBJ2-1, the full variable domain reads DGGITQSPKYLFRKEGQNVTLSCEQNLNHDAMYWYRQDPGQGLRLIYYSQIVNDFQKGDIAEGYSVSREKKESFPLTVTSAQKNPTAFYLCASTPGLSYNEQFFGPGTRLTVL.